This TCR beta chain was found in a study of shared clonotypes between healthy human individuals. CD45RO-negative CD8 cells positively selected for CCR7 made up the naive population, which excluded terminally differentiated effector memory CD45RA+ cells. Sequencing was performed with immunoSEQ multiplex PCR; in TCRdb, only in-frame clones are kept and a portion is missing. The data hold about 750,000 clones, with around 92% observed a single time. The V segment lost 5 bases and the J segment 6 bases; nucleotides outside the gene matches: 7. The CDR3 sequence is 15 residues long. Germline assignment: CDR1 SEHNR and CDR2 FQNEAQ (reference sequence).

The clonotype originates from a man aged 30 to 45 in good health. Material for sequencing was naive CD8+ T cells sorted from blood. This chain joins TRBV7-9 and TRBJ2-7; 13 bases map to TRBD2. DNA for the CDR3: TGTGCCAGCAGCGGACCGGGACTAGCGGGAATCGAGCAGTACTTC. It specifies CASSGPGLAGIEQYF.